The source of this T cell receptor (beta chain) is a study of T cell repertoires in cytomegalovirus infection. Study at large: An indication of both CMV infection and matching HLA type came from public TCR beta signatures. Broader study findings: The response measured ex vivo was dominated by TCR beta clonotypes (HLA-C-restricted and CMV-specific). Carriers of CMV and the relevant HLA type were discriminated by public TCR beta frequency.

TCRdb reanalysed the reads using MiXCR and keeps one entry per CDR3 protein. Of roughly 180,000 distinct CDR3 sequences listed, under 30% are singletons. Between the trimmed V and J ends, which lost 4 bases and 7 bases, there was a span of 11 bases. The CDR3 is 13 amino acids. Germline-derived CDR1 and CDR2 are SGHDN and FVKESK. A few counts support this clonotype. What it binds is unknown. Sequencing was performed on PBMCs. The chain employs TRBV14 and TRBJ1-5; no reliable D call. The TCR comes from a human donor in good health (CMV status not recorded). Some clones in this sample may be carry-over from other donors' samples. The CDR3 DNA sequence: TGTGCCAGCAGCCTACAAGATGGACAGCCCCAGCATTTT. It is translated as CASSLQDGQPQHF.